Listed below are T cell receptor beta chains from one sample, sequenced in a study of blood T cells in healthy people across ages. TCRdb called the 5' RACE reads again in MiXCR, with one record for every CDR3 protein. The sample has about 830,000 distinct CDR3 sequences, approximately 59% seen once; the top ten hold about 27%. Sequencing was carried out using blood. Receptors originate from a man under 40 in good health. Each CDR3 is given with its conserved first and last residue. A D gene is named only where the DNA matches it firmly. Only some rows state a clone size, as once, few, many or a class for expanded clones.

clone_size d_call j_call v_call cdr3_aa cdr3_nt
once TRBD1 TRBJ2-3 TRBV4-3 CASSQRQGDTQYF TGCGCCAGCAGCCAAAGACAGGGAGATACGCAGTATTTT
once TRBD1 TRBJ2-5 TRBV28 CASSFRTGGAETQYF TGTGCCAGCAGTTTCAGGACAGGGGGCGCGGAGACCCAGTACTTC
few NA TRBJ2-5 TRBV14 CASSQALVETQYF TGTGCCAGCAGCCAGGCTCTGGTTGAGACCCAGTACTTC
NA NA TRBJ2-5 TRBV6-6 CASRKTGWAQETQYF TGTGCCAGCAGGAAGACAGGTTGGGCTCAAGAGACCCAGTACTTC
once NA TRBJ2-1 TRBV6-4 CASSDSGDYNEQFF TGTGCCAGCAGTGACTCAGGGGACTACAATGAGCAGTTCTTC
NA NA TRBJ2-7 TRBV29-1 CSVGGGTELSSYEQYF TGCAGCGTTGGAGGGGGGACAGAACTGAGCTCCTACGAGCAGTACTTC
once NA TRBJ2-5 TRBV2 CASKGVQETQYF TGTGCCAGCAAGGGGGTGCAAGAGACCCAGTACTTC
NA NA TRBJ2-7 TRBV10-3 CAISGGQGIPSYEQYF TGTGCCATCAGTGGGGGTCAGGGGATTCCCTCCTACGAGCAGTACTTC
NA NA TRBJ1-6 TRBV15 CATSRDGSPLHF TGTGCCACCAGCAGAGACGGCTCACCCCTCCACTTT
NA TRBD2 TRBJ2-3 TRBV11-2 CASSFRGVAGAGDTQYF TGTGCCAGCAGCTTCAGAGGAGTAGCGGGGGCAGGGGATACGCAGTATTTT
NA NA TRBJ1-2 TRBV4-3 CASSQGEGRGLNYGYTF TGCGCCAGCAGCCAAGGGGAGGGGCGCGGACTAAACTATGGCTACACCTTC
NA TRBD1 TRBJ2-7 TRBV20-1 CSARGVQGDSYEQYF TGCAGTGCTAGAGGGGTACAGGGGGACTCCTACGAGCAGTACTTC
NA TRBD1 TRBJ2-7 TRBV12-3/TRBV12-4 CASRDPGTGRHEQYF TGTGCCAGCAGGGATCCCGGGACAGGGCGTCACGAGCAGTACTTC
NA NA TRBJ2-7 TRBV9 CASSPNPGGPFYEQYF TGTGCCAGCAGCCCTAACCCCGGGGGGCCTTTCTACGAGCAGTACTTC
NA NA TRBJ2-7 TRBV25-1 CASSAGLNYEQYF TGTGCCAGCAGTGCCGGGTTGAACTACGAGCAGTACTTC
NA TRBD2 TRBJ2-3 TRBV4-2 CASSQVERGGGDTQYF TGTGCCAGCAGCCAAGTCGAGCGGGGGGGAGGAGATACGCAGTATTTT
NA NA TRBJ2-1 TRBV27 CASSFQGRYNEQFF TGTGCCAGCAGTTTTCAGGGCCGCTACAATGAGCAGTTCTTC
NA NA TRBJ2-5 TRBV9 CASSGGREVQETQYF TGTGCCAGCAGCGGCGGCCGCGAGGTACAAGAGACCCAGTACTTC
NA NA TRBJ2-1 TRBV10-3 CAISSIRGEQFF TGTGCCATCAGTTCGATTCGGGGTGAGCAGTTCTTC
NA NA TRBJ1-1 TRBV4-3 CASSPSIGGGEMDTEAFF TGCGCCAGCAGCCCTTCGATTGGAGGCGGGGAGATGGACACTGAAGCTTTCTTT
NA NA TRBJ2-3 TRBV10-3 CAISEPGTADTQYF TGTGCCATCAGTGAGCCCGGAACCGCAGATACGCAGTATTTT
NA NA TRBJ1-1 TRBV12-3/TRBV12-4 CASRYGEAFF TGTGCCAGCAGATACGGAGAAGCTTTCTTT
NA TRBD1 TRBJ2-7 TRBV10-3 CAISENMGQGHEQYF TGTGCCATCAGTGAGAATATGGGACAGGGCCACGAGCAGTACTTC
few TRBD1 TRBJ2-5 TRBV4-2 CASSQAGGEGQETQYF TGTGCCAGCAGCCAGGCAGGGGGCGAAGGACAAGAGACCCAGTACTTC
NA NA TRBJ2-1 TRBV9 CASSEVTNAYNEQFF TGTGCCAGCAGCGAAGTGACCAATGCCTACAATGAGCAGTTCTTC
NA TRBD2 TRBJ2-1 TRBV4-3 CASSQAGGSAYNEQFF TGCGCCAGCAGCCAAGCAGGCGGGAGCGCCTACAATGAGCAGTTCTTC
NA NA TRBJ1-1 TRBV20-1 CSARGGNTEAFF TGCAGTGCCCGAGGGGGGAACACTGAAGCTTTCTTT
NA NA TRBJ2-3 TRBV20-1 CSARRGRVIDTQYF TGCAGTGCTAGGAGAGGACGGGTAATAGATACGCAGTATTTT
NA TRBD2 TRBJ2-5 TRBV18 CASSPTASGGRETQYF TGTGCCAGCTCACCAACGGCTAGCGGGGGTCGGGAGACCCAGTACTTC
NA NA TRBJ2-1 TRBV5-5 CASSSLEGLQDEQFF TGTGCCAGCAGCTCCCTCGAGGGGCTACAAGACGAGCAGTTCTTC
NA NA TRBJ2-7 TRBV27 CASSEGSTYEQYF TGTGCCAGCAGTGAGGGCAGTACCTACGAGCAGTACTTC
NA TRBD2 TRBJ2-1 TRBV6-2/TRBV6-3 CASRRLAGGPEEQFF TGTGCCAGCAGGCGACTAGCGGGGGGGCCGGAGGAGCAGTTCTTC
NA NA TRBJ2-7 TRBV6-5 CASSQQPGGQNYEQYF TGTGCCAGCAGCCAACAACCGGGGGGACAGAACTACGAGCAGTACTTC
NA TRBD1 TRBJ2-7 TRBV12-3/TRBV12-4 CASSDRGRNYEQYF TGTGCCAGCAGTGACAGGGGACGAAACTACGAGCAGTACTTC
NA NA TRBJ1-2 TRBV12-3/TRBV12-4 CASSFGRSRAFGYTF TGTGCCAGCAGTTTCGGGCGGTCCCGGGCGTTTGGCTACACCTTT
few NA TRBJ2-7 TRBV7-9 CASSLAVPIYEQYF TGTGCCAGCAGCTTAGCAGTCCCGATCTACGAGCAGTACTTC
few TRBD2 TRBJ2-7 TRBV29-1 CSVEGGLNSYEQYF TGCAGCGTTGAGGGGGGACTAAATTCCTACGAGCAGTACTTC
NA NA TRBJ1-5 TRBV20-1 CSARGIGIVNQPQHF TGCAGTGCTAGAGGGATAGGGATCGTCAATCAGCCCCAGCATTTT
few NA TRBJ2-1 TRBV6-6 CASSPTVEQFF TGTGCCAGCAGTCCAACAGTGGAGCAGTTCTTC
NA NA TRBJ1-4 TRBV3-1 CASSPGGGGEKLFF TGTGCCAGCAGCCCCGGCGGGGGAGGTGAAAAACTGTTTTTT
NA NA TRBJ1-1 TRBV7-2 CASSLWGAFF TGTGCCAGCAGTCTGTGGGGAGCTTTCTTT
NA NA TRBJ2-7 TRBV5-1 CASTLSRVSYEQYF TGCGCCAGCACCCTTAGCAGGGTCTCCTACGAGCAGTACTTC
NA NA TRBJ2-2 TRBV29-1 CSVGTNVNTGELFF TGCAGCGTTGGGACCAACGTTAACACCGGGGAGCTGTTTTTT
few TRBD2 TRBJ2-5 TRBV13 CASSSTGAGEHQETQYF TGTGCCAGCAGCTCAACCGGAGCGGGGGAGCACCAAGAGACCCAGTACTTC
NA TRBD2 TRBJ2-5 TRBV20-1 CSAREGGTQETQYF TGCAGTGCTAGAGAGGGAGGGACCCAAGAGACCCAGTACTTC
NA NA TRBJ2-7 TRBV6-5 CASSYSGQFYEQYF TGTGCCAGCAGTTACTCGGGGCAGTTCTACGAGCAGTACTTC
NA TRBD1 TRBJ1-5 TRBV29-1 CSVAGRGVNQPQHF TGCAGCGTTGCGGGCAGGGGGGTCAATCAGCCCCAGCATTTT
NA TRBD1 TRBJ1-5 TRBV27 CASSLLGQGGQPQHF TGTGCCAGCAGTCTCCTGGGACAGGGTGGCCAGCCCCAGCATTTT
few TRBD1 TRBJ1-5 TRBV5-1 CASSVDGTASNQPQHF TGCGCCAGCAGCGTGGATGGGACAGCAAGCAATCAGCCCCAGCATTTT
NA NA TRBJ2-5 TRBV11-1 CASSRVGADQETQYF TGTGCCAGCAGCCGGGTTGGGGCGGACCAAGAGACCCAGTACTTC